This is a list of T cell receptor beta chains from one sample in a study of T cells in localized non-small cell lung cancer. Libraries were prepared by immunoSEQ multiplex PCR; TCRdb keeps only in-frame clonotypes and omits some of them. In the table there are approximately 1,500 clones, 36% of which are singletons. This specimen was lung tumor tissue, taken before any cancer treatment. These receptors all come from a female donor older than 55 with stage I lung adenocarcinoma. The CDR3 runs from the conserved cysteine through the conserved F or W. The order of the fields is J gene, V gene, CDR3 protein.

j_gene: TRBJ2-1
v_gene: TRBV7-5
CDR3aa: CASSLGDPVSGYNEQFF

j_gene: TRBJ1-1
v_gene: TRBV19
CDR3aa: CASNRGRNTEAFF

j_gene: TRBJ1-1
v_gene: TRBV9
CDR3aa: CASSVAAGGPNTEAFF

j_gene: TRBJ2-1
v_gene: TRBV10-2
CDR3aa: CASSEGENEQFF

j_gene: TRBJ2-3
v_gene: TRBV11-3
CDR3aa: CASSLQGGTDTSTDTQYF

j_gene: TRBJ1-5
v_gene: TRBV6-7
CDR3aa: CASSVEEEQPQHF

j_gene: TRBJ2-2
v_gene: TRBV14
CDR3aa: CASSQWGWNTGELFF

j_gene: TRBJ2-3
v_gene: TRBV19
CDR3aa: CASSIYPTETSTDTQYF

j_gene: TRBJ2-7
v_gene: TRBV6-8
CDR3aa: CASSETAFAGGNEQYF

j_gene: TRBJ1-3
v_gene: TRBV19
CDR3aa: CASILPGRRNTIYF

j_gene: TRBJ2-1
v_gene: TRBV6-8
CDR3aa: CASGQGNWEQFF

j_gene: TRBJ2-5
v_gene: TRBV12-5
CDR3aa: CASGLSGLAGETQYF

j_gene: TRBJ2-7
v_gene: TRBV10-2
CDR3aa: CASSERTSNEQYF

j_gene: TRBJ2-1
v_gene: TRBV11-3
CDR3aa: CASSLVGSSYNEQFF

j_gene: TRBJ1-1
v_gene: TRBV2
CDR3aa: CASKGSTGLTTEAFF

j_gene: TRBJ2-7
v_gene: TRBV9
CDR3aa: CASSVAEGEQYF

j_gene: TRBJ1-5
v_gene: TRBV4-1
CDR3aa: CASSQEWGVSNQPQHF

j_gene: TRBJ2-7
v_gene: TRBV6-8
CDR3aa: CASSYPSGGEPYEQYF

j_gene: TRBJ1-1
v_gene: TRBV19
CDR3aa: CASSIITGARNTEAFF

j_gene: TRBJ1-6
v_gene: TRBV14
CDR3aa: CASSQTGYNSPLHF

j_gene: TRBJ1-1
v_gene: TRBV6-8
CDR3aa: CASSSPGLGRTEAFF

j_gene: TRBJ2-7
v_gene: TRBV19
CDR3aa: CASSPRTGGSEQYF

j_gene: TRBJ1-2
v_gene: TRBV14
CDR3aa: CASSQVGGLYGYTF

j_gene: TRBJ2-1
v_gene: TRBV9
CDR3aa: CASSRLAEHYNEQFF

j_gene: TRBJ1-2
v_gene: TRBV27
CDR3aa: CASSSGRRGYTF

j_gene: TRBJ2-1
v_gene: TRBV11-3
CDR3aa: CASGPGTGRSNEQFF

j_gene: TRBJ2-3
v_gene: TRBV15
CDR3aa: CATSRDLGGGPTDTQYF

j_gene: TRBJ2-1
v_gene: TRBV5-1
CDR3aa: CASSLDPGLPEQFF

j_gene: TRBJ1-6
v_gene: TRBV11-3
CDR3aa: CASSSQGKGSPLHF

j_gene: TRBJ2-3
v_gene: TRBV10-1
CDR3aa: CASSENPPGQGTDTQYF

j_gene: TRBJ1-4
v_gene: TRBV10-2
CDR3aa: CASSRETREKLFF

j_gene: TRBJ1-2
v_gene: TRBV6-8
CDR3aa: CASSYGSDSGYTF

j_gene: TRBJ1-2
v_gene: TRBV15
CDR3aa: CATSRVGQGDPNYGYTF

j_gene: TRBJ2-1
v_gene: TRBV30
CDR3aa: CAWSVGEKQFF

j_gene: TRBJ2-1
v_gene: TRBV11-3
CDR3aa: CASSPGWTGSYNEQFF

j_gene: TRBJ1-3
v_gene: TRBV6-7
CDR3aa: CASIGIGAISGNTIYF

j_gene: TRBJ1-4
v_gene: TRBV2
CDR3aa: CASKSAGQEKLFF

j_gene: TRBJ1-5
v_gene: TRBV6-8
CDR3aa: CASSSSGTGGSNQPQHF

j_gene: TRBJ2-3
v_gene: TRBV12-5
CDR3aa: CASGLDQGDTQYF

j_gene: TRBJ2-1
v_gene: TRBV18
CDR3aa: CASSPLAGGSFF

j_gene: TRBJ2-7
v_gene: TRBV25-1
CDR3aa: CASSGRIDYEQYF

j_gene: TRBJ2-7
v_gene: TRBV18
CDR3aa: CASSPTGSYEQYF

j_gene: TRBJ2-1
v_gene: TRBV9
CDR3aa: CASSVGGGTNEQFF

j_gene: TRBJ1-1
v_gene: TRBV25-1
CDR3aa: CASSELGLTGNTEAFF

j_gene: TRBJ2-5
v_gene: TRBV19
CDR3aa: CASSISKETQYF

j_gene: TRBJ2-3
v_gene: TRBV6-8
CDR3aa: CASRTSGGTDTQYF

j_gene: TRBJ1-1
v_gene: TRBV14
CDR3aa: CASSQDWGAYTEAFF

j_gene: TRBJ2-2
v_gene: TRBV4-1
CDR3aa: CASSQGKVGTGATGELFF

j_gene: TRBJ1-2
v_gene: TRBV6-8
CDR3aa: CASKQGPYGYTF

j_gene: TRBJ1-2
v_gene: TRBV9
CDR3aa: CASSGNRVSISGYTF

j_gene: TRBJ2-5
v_gene: TRBV29-1
CDR3aa: CSAEGQGAGETQYF

j_gene: TRBJ2-7
v_gene: TRBV18
CDR3aa: CASSLDRAVYEQYF

j_gene: TRBJ1-2
v_gene: TRBV19
CDR3aa: CASTPDRGYSLSYGYTF

j_gene: TRBJ1-2
v_gene: TRBV6-7
CDR3aa: CASSEAGGPYGYTF

j_gene: TRBJ2-5
v_gene: TRBV28
CDR3aa: CASSSFRDRGETQYF